The clone carrying this T cell receptor (beta chain) was detected once. The CDR3 sequence is 16 residues long. Per the germline V gene, CDR1 is MNHEY and CDR2 is SMNVEV (reference sequence). V was pared by 1 base and J by 6 bases, with 15 bases between. Methods used by the authors: By means of reference gene primer amplification, nucleated cell counts were estimated. Sequenced by immunoSEQ multiplex PCR; TCRdb stores in-frame clones only, minus some. V and J calls and clone size come straight from that table; D and trimming were deduced from the DNA. Here the sample spans nearly 250,000 clones, about 89% being singletons. The sample belongs to a study of blood T cell repertoires in COVID-19.

This chain joins TRBV27 and TRBJ1-4; a weak D match, TRBD1 (5 bases). This receptor was taken from a woman aged 60-70 years who had recovered from COVID-19. The sequencing sample was made of peripheral blood. CDR3 in DNA: TGTGCCAGCAGTTTATATCGGTTAGGAGGGGATGAAAAACTGTTTTTT. Translated, it gives CASSLYRLGGDEKLFF.